Listed here are 10 T cell receptor beta chains from one sample, sequenced in a study of beta chain features in type 1 diabetes. The investigators reverse transcribed all of the isolated RNA, so they sequenced expressed TCRB transcripts. Sequencing used immunoSEQ multiplex PCR; TCRdb keeps in-frame clones, though not all of them. The profile shows roughly 290,000 clones, 8% of them singletons. The sample taken for sequencing was central memory CD4+ T cells from blood. These receptors all stem from a woman younger than 35 in good health.

This clone appeared a few times. Other DNA sequences within the sample encode an identical CDR3. The genes are TRBV7-9 and TRBJ1-1; D is possibly TRBD1 (6 bases). V was clipped by 3 bases and J by 5 bases, with 10 bases between them. Germline assignment: CDR1 SEHNR and CDR2 FQNEAQ (reference sequence). There are 13 residues in the CDR3. As DNA, the CDR3 is TGTGCCAGCAGCTTGCAGGGGAGGACTGAAGCTTTCTTT. Translating it yields CASSLQGRTEAFF.

The sample holds a few counts of this clone. This rearrangement joins TRBV19 to TRBJ2-2; 9 positions match TRBD1. Trimming cost V 6 bases and J 6 bases; bases outside gene matches: 5. This CDR3 is built from 14 residues. Germline CDR1 reads LNHDA; CDR2 reads SQIVND (reference sequence). CDR3 sequence: CASRGTGSPGELFF. DNA for the CDR3: TGTGCCAGTAGGGGGACAGGGAGTCCCGGGGAGCTGTTTTTT.

The chain couples TRBV2 to TRBJ1-1, with D possibly matching TRBD1 (6 bases). This CDR3 has 14 residues. Deletions cut 3 bases from V and 0 bases from J, with 8 bases between. CDR1 and CDR2 (germline): SNHLY, FYNNEI. The chain's CDR3 is CASSDGGLNTEAFF. The CDR3 nucleotides read TGTGCCAGCAGTGACGGGGGCCTGAACACTGAAGCTTTCTTT.

This clone was observed a few times. The chain combines TRBV27 with TRBJ2-4, with 15 bases aligning to TRBD2. V shed 8 bases, J shed 7 bases, and the junction held 9 bases outside the gene matches. Germline CDR1 reads MNHEY; CDR2 reads SMNVEV (reference sequence). There are 16 residues in the CDR3. In DNA, the CDR3 is TGTGCCAGCGGTCGTACGGGGACTAGCGGGGGGAACATTCAGTACTTC. Amino acids: CASGRTGTSGGNIQYF.

This chain uses TRBV19 with TRBJ1-2, with 8 bases lining up with TRBD1. The CDR3 consists of 14 residues. The ends lost 6 bases at V and 6 bases at J; junction bases unmatched: 9. Germline CDR1 and CDR2: LNHDA and SQIVND (reference sequence). The CDR3 DNA reads as TGTGCCAGTAGCCTTCCTGGACAGGGACATGGCTACACCTTC. Protein sequence: CASSLPGQGHGYTF. Full variable domain (remainder filled in from reference TRBV19 and TRBJ1-2): DGGITQSPKYLFRKEGQNVTLSCEQNLNHDAMYWYRQDPGQGLRLIYYSQIVNDFQKGDIAEGYSVSREKKESFPLTVTSAQKNPTAFYLCASSLPGQGHGYTFGSGTRLTVV.

Ten or more counts support this clone. The V gene is TRBV2, the J gene TRBJ1-3; TRBD1 matches at 8 bases. Per the germline V gene, CDR1 is SNHLY and CDR2 is FYNNEI. The CDR3 contains 16 residues. J lost 0 bases, V lost 6 bases, and 7 bases had no gene match. CDR3 DNA sequence: TGTGCCAGCAGGCCCGGACAGGGCGTCTCTGGAAACACCATATATTTT. Its protein product is CASRPGQGVSGNTIYF.

This clone was found a few times. This rearrangement joins TRBV5-6 to TRBJ2-3; D might be TRBD2 (5 bases). This CDR3 has 16 amino acids. V lost 2 bases to trimming and J lost 0 bases, with 13 bases between them. Germline CDR1 is SGHDT and CDR2 is YYEEEE. This CDR3 reads CASSFRETLSTDTQYF. Written as DNA, the CDR3 is TGTGCCAGCAGCTTCCGGGAAACCCTTAGCACAGATACGCAGTATTTT.

This clone was observed at least ten times. The chain links TRBV2 to TRBJ1-2; TRBD1 is a possible D gene (6 bases). The CDR3 runs to 14 residues. V dropped 3 bases and J dropped 4 bases, with 12 bases sitting between them. The germline gives CDR1 SNHLY, CDR2 FYNNEI. The CDR3 DNA is TGTGCCAGCAGTGATGGGGGCGGTCCCTATGGCTACACCTTC. It encodes CASSDGGGPYGYTF.

This clone showed up just a few times. V gene TRBV6-5 combines with J gene TRBJ2-7; D is ambiguous. Trimming pared 5 bases from V and 4 bases from J, leaving 6 bases between. The germline V gene encodes CDR1 MNHEY and CDR2 SVGAGI. This CDR3 comprises 11 residues. The CDR3 bases are TGTGCCAGCAGTGACCGGTACGAGCAGTACTTC. This translates into CASSDRYEQYF.

This clone was detected ten times or more. The chain couples TRBV15 to TRBJ2-4, with a weak D call TRBD2 (5 bases). Trimming shortened V by 0 bases and J by 5 bases, and 11 bases separated the two germline ends. The germline gives CDR1 LNHNV, CDR2 YYDKDF (reference sequence). The CDR3 is 15 residues long. This CDR3 reads CATSRDWTGQNIQYF. DNA for the CDR3: TGTGCCACCAGCAGAGACTGGACTGGGCAAAACATTCAGTACTTC.